The next 23 T cell receptor beta chains were all read from a single sample in a study of blood T cell repertoires in COVID-19 (dated by TCRdb to between 2020 and 2021). Receptor amplification or capture employed the immunoSEQ multiplex PCR assay. TCRdb provides this immuneACCESS table in a form limited to in-frame rearrangements. Some clones are lacking; in checked studies, under half of them reflect an unresolved V gene, and why the rest are absent is not known. This sample lists under 50,000 clones; roughly nine tenths were detected once. Less than 8% of the sample comes from the top ten. Source material: peripheral blood. The origin of the receptors is a man aged 65 to 85 with active COVID-19.

This chain links TRBV4-1 with TRBJ2-3, with 12 bases matching TRBD2. The germline gives CDR1 MGHRA, CDR2 YSYEKL. The CDR3 consists of 18 residues. V gave up 2 bases and J gave up 5 bases; unmatched junction bases: 11. The CDR3 nucleotides read TGCGCCAGCAGCCAACCGGGACTAGCGGGTCTCAATCAAGATACGCAGTATTTT. It codes for CASSQPGLAGLNQDTQYF.

This rearrangement joins TRBV5-1 to TRBJ2-2, with a tentative D call TRBD1 (5 bases). V was shortened by 1 base and J by 3 bases, with 10 bases between the two germline ends. CDR3 length equals 15 residues. Germline-derived CDR1 and CDR2 are SGHRS and YFSETQ. In nucleotides, the CDR3 is TGCGCCAGCAGCTTGTTAGAAGGGGACACCGGGGAGCTGTTTTTT. This encodes CASSLLEGDTGELFF.

The chain is built from TRBV19 and TRBJ2-7, with 8 bases aligning to TRBD1. In germline, CDR1 is LNHDA, CDR2 SQIVND (reference sequence). V dropped 6 bases and J dropped 2; count of bases not matched to a gene: 0. This CDR3 is built from 12 residues. CDR3 nucleotide sequence: TGTGCCAGTAGACAGGGGGCCTACGAGCAGTACTTC. This gives the protein CASRQGAYEQYF.

DNA of the CDR3: TGTGCCAGCAGCTTAGGCAGTAACACCGGGGAGCTGTTTTTT. Its translation: CASSLGSNTGELFF. J is TRBJ2-2 and V is TRBV11-2, with D unresolved. Germline loops: CDR1 SGHAT, CDR2 FQNNGV. Trimming took 1 base from V and 2 from J, leaving 5 bases between them. The CDR3 totals 14 residues. The variable domain in full, completed from reference TRBV11-2 and TRBJ2-2, reads EAGVAQSPRYKIIEKRQSVAFWCNPISGHATLYWYQQILGQGPKLLIQFQNNGVVDDSQLPKDRFSAERLKGVDSTLKIQPAKLEDSAVYLCASSLGSNTGELFFGEGSRLTVL.

The sample holds one count of this clone. The genes are TRBV3-1 (or the pseudogene TRBV3-2) and TRBJ1-1, with TRBD1 matching over 8 bases. Germline V CDR1 and CDR2: LGHDT, YNNKEL (reference sequence). The CDR3 length is 14 residues. With V trimmed by 2 bases and J by 1 base, 0 bases remained unmatched. The CDR3 coding sequence is TGTGCCAGCAGCCAACAGGGGGCGAACACTGAAGCTTTCTTT. Translating it yields CASSQQGANTEAFF.

This clone ranks as medium-sized. V and J are TRBV11-1 and TRBJ2-5; 9 bases fit TRBD1. The trim removed 1 base at V and 3 bases at J, leaving 6 bases unmatched. Germline lookup yields CDR1 SGHAT and CDR2 FQDESV (reference sequence). The CDR3 loop spans 16 amino acids. Written as DNA, the CDR3 is TGTGCCAGCAGCTTAGGAAGACAGGGGGTCGAAGAGACCCAGTACTTC. It specifies CASSLGRQGVEETQYF.

V usage is TRBV19 and J usage is TRBJ1-1, with 10 positions matching TRBD1. Germline V gives CDR1 LNHDA, CDR2 SQIVND (reference sequence). V lost 6 bases and J lost 0; bases outside the gene matches: 13. This CDR3 is 18 amino acids long. Written as DNA, the CDR3 is TGTGCCAGTAGGACCGGGACAGGGGTTTGGACCATGAACACTGAAGCTTTCTTT. Its translation is CASRTGTGVWTMNTEAFF.

This clone was detected only once. The gene calls are TRBV7-8 and TRBJ1-3, with D perhaps matching TRBD1 (6 bases). Deletions cut 5 bases from V and 6 bases from J, with 20 bases between. Germline loops: CDR1 SGHVS, CDR2 FQNEAQ. There are 16 residues in the CDR3. This CDR3 reads CASSAERGARVNTIYF. CDR3 nucleotide sequence: TGTGCCAGCAGCGCCGAGCGGGGGGCGCGAGTAAACACCATATATTTT.

V and J are TRBV12-5 and TRBJ2-2; 7 positions match TRBD1. The CDR3 loop spans 13 amino acids. CDR1 and CDR2 from the germline V gene are LGHNT and FRNRAP. The J segment lost 5 bases and the V segment lost 9 bases, leaving 6 bases of the junction unmatched. The CDR3 spells CASARGWTGELFF. In DNA form, the CDR3 reads TGTGCTAGCGCCAGGGGGTGGACCGGGGAGCTGTTTTTT.

The chain has TRBV28 and TRBJ1-4; 8 positions match TRBD1. The CDR3 spans 14 residues. The germline gives CDR1 MDHEN, CDR2 SYDVKM. Trimming removed 4 bases from V and 7 bases from J; junction bases left unmatched: 5. CDR3 DNA: TGTGCCAGCAGTTCCTTGACAGGGGCTGAAAAACTGTTTTTT. Amino acid sequence: CASSSLTGAEKLFF.

This clone was counted a few times. V gene TRBV5-1 combines with J gene TRBJ2-7; 7 nucleotides agree with TRBD1. V trimming: 2 bases; J trimming: 1 base; junction bases outside the gene matches: 6. Germline loops: CDR1 SGHRS, CDR2 YFSETQ. This CDR3 has 15 amino acids. CDR3 amino acids: CASSFGDSYSYEQYF. The CDR3, as DNA: TGCGCCAGCAGCTTTGGGGACAGTTATTCCTACGAGCAGTACTTC.

CDR3 protein: CASSSGQSTDTQYF. Written as DNA, the CDR3 is TGCGCCAGCAGCTCAGGACAGTCCACAGATACGCAGTATTTT. The chain is built from TRBV5-1 and TRBJ2-3; TRBD1 might be the D (6 bases). The germline V and J ends were trimmed by 3 bases and 2 bases, with 10 bases remaining between them. The germline V gene encodes CDR1 SGHRS and CDR2 YFSETQ. The length of the CDR3 is 14 residues. The whole variable domain, remainder taken from reference TRBV5-1 and TRBJ2-3, is KAGVTQTPRYLIKTRGQQVTLSCSPISGHRSVSWYQQTPGQGLQFLFEYFSETQRNKGNFPGRFSGRQFSNSRSEMNVSTLELGDSALYLCASSSGQSTDTQYFGPGTRLTVL.

V gene TRBV6-2 or TRBV6-3 combines with J gene TRBJ1-1, with TRBD1 matching over 10 bases. V shed 4 bases and J 4 bases; nucleotides not matched to a gene: 3. The CDR3 extends over 14 amino acids. Germline CDR1 reads MNHEY; CDR2 reads SVGEGT. The CDR3 loop reads CASSFRTGGTEAFF. The CDR3 nucleotides read TGTGCCAGCAGTTTTCGGACAGGGGGCACTGAAGCTTTCTTT.

This clone turned up a few times. This rearrangement joins TRBV6-5 to TRBJ1-6, with 8 bases identical to TRBD1. The CDR3 spans 16 residues. The germline V gene has CDR1 MNHEY and CDR2 SVGAGI. With 4 bases clipped from V and 2 bases from J, the junction kept 4 bases outside the gene matches. In DNA, the CDR3 is TGTGCCAGCAGTTCGACAGGGGAGACCTATAATTCACCCCTCCACTTT. Protein product: CASSSTGETYNSPLHF.

A few counts support this clone. The gene calls are TRBV5-5 and TRBJ2-7; TRBD1 aligns across 9 bases. The CDR3 runs to 15 residues. The germline V gene encodes CDR1 SGHKS and CDR2 YYEKEE (reference sequence). J was trimmed by 3 bases and V by 0 bases; bases with no gene match: 4. Here the CDR3 reads CASSLDTGGFYEQYF. CDR3 DNA: TGTGCCAGCAGCTTGGATACAGGGGGCTTCTACGAGCAGTACTTC.

This rearrangement joins TRBV29-1 to TRBJ2-7; TRBD1 matches at 7 bases. The CDR3 has 15 amino acids. Germline V gives CDR1 SQVTM, CDR2 ANQGSEA. V was clipped by 1 base and J by 2 bases; unmatched bases: 8. The CDR3 region has the DNA TGCAGCGTTGAAGGGATGGGGACAGCTACCTACGAGCAGTACTTC. Translated: CSVEGMGTATYEQYF.

The rearrangement uses TRBV7-8 and TRBJ2-2, with D maybe TRBD2 (5 bases). With 0 bases removed from V and 4 bases from J, the gap between germline ends came to 6 bases. This CDR3 has 14 residues. Per the germline V gene, CDR1 is SGHVS and CDR2 is FQNEAQ. CDR3 sequence reads: CASSLAAGTGELFF. The CDR3 region has the DNA TGTGCCAGCAGCTTAGCTGCGGGCACCGGGGAGCTGTTTTTT.

The V and J genes are TRBV10-3 and TRBJ2-1, with 9 bases that match TRBD1. The CDR3 has 14 amino acids. The J segment lost 8 bases and the V segment lost 2 bases, leaving 4 bases of the junction unmatched. From germline, CDR1 is ENHRY and CDR2 SYGVKD. CDR3 sequence reads: CAISEGQGFDEQFF. CDR3 coding DNA: TGTGCCATCAGTGAGGGACAGGGGTTCGATGAGCAGTTCTTC.

This chain links TRBV6-2 or TRBV6-3 with TRBJ2-7; TRBD1 matches at 7 bases. CDR1 and CDR2 (germline): MNHEY, SVGEGT. CDR3 size: 16 residues. V was pared by 5 bases and J by 0 bases, with 10 bases of the junction left unmatched. CDR3 DNA: TGTGCCAGCAGTCTTAAAACAGGGGACCTCTCCTACGAGCAGTACTTC. Translating gives CASSLKTGDLSYEQYF.

The chain is built from TRBV5-1 and TRBJ2-2; 8 bases fit TRBD2. With 4 bases clipped from V and 2 bases from J, the junction kept 10 bases outside the gene matches. CDR3 length equals 17 residues. CDR1 and CDR2 (germline): SGHRS, YFSETQ. The CDR3 nucleotides read TGCGCCAGCAGCCCCCGGCTCGGGGGGGGAAACACCGGGGAGCTGTTTTTT. Protein sequence: CASSPRLGGGNTGELFF.

The chain combines TRBV18 with TRBJ2-5; TRBD1 matches at 12 bases. The junction had 4 bases not matched to a gene; V was cut back by 3 bases and J by 5 bases. This CDR3 region has 15 residues. Germline CDR1 and CDR2: KGHSH and LQKENI. The CDR3 is CASSPGTGGFETQYF. For the CDR3, the DNA is TGTGCCAGCTCACCCGGGACAGGGGGCTTTGAGACCCAGTACTTC.

The chain links TRBV7-9 to TRBJ1-4; D unresolved. There are 16 residues in the CDR3. The germline V gene encodes CDR1 SEHNR and CDR2 FQNEAQ (reference sequence). Trimming cost V 1 base and J 2 bases, with 11 bases left between them. CDR3 amino acids: CASSLGRGGTNEKLFF. CDR3 coding DNA: TGTGCCAGCAGCTTAGGGCGGGGTGGCACTAATGAAAAACTGTTTTTT.

The rearrangement links TRBV4-3 to TRBJ2-1, with 10 bases identical to TRBD2. CDR3 size: 19 residues. V was clipped by 0 bases and J by 3 bases; unmatched bases: 11. CDR1 and CDR2 (germline): LGHNA, YSLEER. The CDR3 region has the DNA TGCGCCAGCAGCCAAGAGTGGGGTAGCGGGGGGCAACTCTACAATGAGCAGTTCTTC. It translates to CASSQEWGSGGQLYNEQFF.